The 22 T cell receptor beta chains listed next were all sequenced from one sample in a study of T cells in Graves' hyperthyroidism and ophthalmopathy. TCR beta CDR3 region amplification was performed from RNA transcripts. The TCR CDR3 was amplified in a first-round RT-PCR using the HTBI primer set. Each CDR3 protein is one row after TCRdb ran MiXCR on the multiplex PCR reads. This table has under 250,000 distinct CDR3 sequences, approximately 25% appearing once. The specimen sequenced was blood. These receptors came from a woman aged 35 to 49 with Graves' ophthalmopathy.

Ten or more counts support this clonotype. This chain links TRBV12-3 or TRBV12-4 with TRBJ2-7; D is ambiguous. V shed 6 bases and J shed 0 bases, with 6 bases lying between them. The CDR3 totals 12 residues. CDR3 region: CASSHSSYEQYF. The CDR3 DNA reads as TGTGCCAGCAGCCATAGCTCCTACGAGCAGTACTTC.

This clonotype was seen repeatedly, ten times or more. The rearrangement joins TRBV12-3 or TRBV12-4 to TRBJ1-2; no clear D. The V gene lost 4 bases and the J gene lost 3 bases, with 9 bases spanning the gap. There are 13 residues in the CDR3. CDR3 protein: CASSSTVDYGYTF. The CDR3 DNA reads TGTGCCAGCAGTTCTACAGTAGACTATGGCTACACCTTC.

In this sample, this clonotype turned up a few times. The CDR3 region is CASTLGGAGANVLTF. CDR3 coding DNA: TGTGCCAGCACTCTGGGGGGTGCTGGGGCCAACGTCCTGACTTTC. The chain carries TRBV12-3 or TRBV12-4 and TRBJ2-6; tentatively, D is TRBD2 (6 bases). Trimming removed 7 bases at V and 2 bases at J, with 12 bases between. The CDR3 covers 15 residues.

CDR3 sequence reads: CASSRGLAGVETQYF. The CDR3 DNA follows: TGTGCCAGCAGCCGAGGACTAGCGGGAGTAGAGACCCAGTACTTC. This sequence joins TRBV28 and TRBJ2-5; 13 bases are a match to TRBD2. Trimming at V came to 6 bases and at J to 4 bases, leaving 5 bases not matched to a gene. The V gene's germline CDR1 is MDHEN and CDR2 SYDVKM. The CDR3 runs 15 residues. The full variable domain, completed using reference TRBV28 and TRBJ2-5, is DVKVTQSSRYLVKRTGEKVFLECVQDMDHENMFWYRQDPGLGLRLIYFSYDVKMKEKGDIPEGYSVSREKKERFSLILESASTNQTSMYLCASSRGLAGVETQYFGPGTRLLVL.

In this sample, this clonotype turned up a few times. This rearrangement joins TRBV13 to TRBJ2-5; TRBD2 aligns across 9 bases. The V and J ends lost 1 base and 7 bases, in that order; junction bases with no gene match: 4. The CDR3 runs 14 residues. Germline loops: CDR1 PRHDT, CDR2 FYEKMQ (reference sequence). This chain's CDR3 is CASSLVAGAGTQYF. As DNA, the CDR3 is TGTGCCAGCAGCTTAGTAGCGGGGGCAGGGACCCAGTACTTC.

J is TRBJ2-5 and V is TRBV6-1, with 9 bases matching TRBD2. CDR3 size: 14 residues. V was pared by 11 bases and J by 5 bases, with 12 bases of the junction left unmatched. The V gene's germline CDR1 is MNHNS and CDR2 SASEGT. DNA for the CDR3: TGTGCCGCCGATCGGGCGGGAGGGCCGGAGACCCAGTACTTC. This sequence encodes CAADRAGGPETQYF.

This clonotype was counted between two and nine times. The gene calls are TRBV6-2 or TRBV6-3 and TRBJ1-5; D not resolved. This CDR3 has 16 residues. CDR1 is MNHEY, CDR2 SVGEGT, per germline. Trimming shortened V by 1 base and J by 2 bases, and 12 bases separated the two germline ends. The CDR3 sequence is CASSYFGQIGNQPQHF. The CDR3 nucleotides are TGTGCCAGCAGTTACTTCGGCCAAATCGGCAATCAGCCCCAGCATTTT.

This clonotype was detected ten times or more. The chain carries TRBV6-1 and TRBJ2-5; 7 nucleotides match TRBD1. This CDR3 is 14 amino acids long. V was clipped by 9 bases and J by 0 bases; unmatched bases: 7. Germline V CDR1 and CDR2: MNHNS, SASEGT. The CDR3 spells CASRDRFYQETQYF. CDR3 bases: TGTGCCAGTAGGGACAGATTTTACCAAGAGACCCAGTACTTC.

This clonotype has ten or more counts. CDR3 DNA sequence: TGTGCCAGCTCATCAACCGGGACTAGCGGTTACGAGCAGTACTTC. Amino acid sequence: CASSSTGTSGYEQYF. The genes are TRBV18 and TRBJ2-7; 11 nucleotides agree with TRBD2. This CDR3 comprises 15 residues. From germline, CDR1 is KGHSH and CDR2 LQKENI. J was trimmed by 4 bases and V by 5 bases; bases with no gene match: 7.

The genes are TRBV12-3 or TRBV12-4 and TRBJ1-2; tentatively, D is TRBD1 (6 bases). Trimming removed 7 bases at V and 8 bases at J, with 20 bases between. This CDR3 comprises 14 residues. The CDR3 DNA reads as TGTGCCAGCACCCCAAACCGGGGGCATCGAGGCTACACCTTC. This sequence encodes CASTPNRGHRGYTF.

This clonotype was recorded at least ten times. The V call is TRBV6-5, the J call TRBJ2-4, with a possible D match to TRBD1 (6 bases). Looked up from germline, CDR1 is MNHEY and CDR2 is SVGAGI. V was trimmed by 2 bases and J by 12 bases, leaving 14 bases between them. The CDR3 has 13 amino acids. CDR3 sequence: CASSYIQGVDQYF. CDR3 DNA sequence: TGTGCCAGCAGTTACATACAGGGCGTCGATCAGTACTTC.

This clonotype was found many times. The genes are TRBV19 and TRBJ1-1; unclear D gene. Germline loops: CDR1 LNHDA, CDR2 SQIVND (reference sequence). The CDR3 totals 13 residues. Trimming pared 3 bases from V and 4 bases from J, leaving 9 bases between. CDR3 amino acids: CASSITRGTEAFF. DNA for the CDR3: TGTGCCAGTAGTATCACCCGGGGCACTGAAGCTTTCTTT.

The CDR3 sequence: CASSVHTSGIQETQYF. CDR3 nucleotide sequence: TGTGCCAGCAGCGTACATACTTCAGGGATTCAAGAGACCCAGTACTTC. The chain is built from TRBV14 and TRBJ2-5; D is perhaps TRBD1 (5 bases). Trimming removed 5 bases from V and 2 bases from J, with 18 bases in between. CDR1 is SGHDN and CDR2 is FVKESK in the germline V gene. The length of the CDR3 is 16 residues.

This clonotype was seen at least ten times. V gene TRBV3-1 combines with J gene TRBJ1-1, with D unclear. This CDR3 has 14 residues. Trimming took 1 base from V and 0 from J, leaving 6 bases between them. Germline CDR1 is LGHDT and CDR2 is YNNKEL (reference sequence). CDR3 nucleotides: TGTGCCAGCAGCCAAGTCACGATGAACACTGAAGCTTTCTTT. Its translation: CASSQVTMNTEAFF. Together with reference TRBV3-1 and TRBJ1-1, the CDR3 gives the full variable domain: DTAVSQTPKYLVTQMGNDKSIKCEQNLGHDTMYWYKQDSKKFLKIMFSYNNKELIINETVPNRFSPKSPDKAHLNLHINSLELGDSAVYFCASSQVTMNTEAFFGQGTRLTVV.

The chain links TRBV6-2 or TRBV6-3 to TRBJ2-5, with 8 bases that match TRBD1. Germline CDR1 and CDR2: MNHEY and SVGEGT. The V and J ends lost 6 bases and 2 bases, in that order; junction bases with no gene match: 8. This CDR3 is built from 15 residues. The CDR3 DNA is TGTGCCAGCAGACGTCGAACAGGGGGGCAAGAGACCCAGTACTTC. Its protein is CASRRRTGGQETQYF.

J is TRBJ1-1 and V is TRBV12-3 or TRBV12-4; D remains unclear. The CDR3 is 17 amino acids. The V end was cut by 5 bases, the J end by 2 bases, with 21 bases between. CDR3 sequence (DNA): TGTGCCAGCAGTCTCCCCCGACCCGGACTTCCCAACACTGAAGCTTTCTTT. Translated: CASSLPRPGLPNTEAFF.

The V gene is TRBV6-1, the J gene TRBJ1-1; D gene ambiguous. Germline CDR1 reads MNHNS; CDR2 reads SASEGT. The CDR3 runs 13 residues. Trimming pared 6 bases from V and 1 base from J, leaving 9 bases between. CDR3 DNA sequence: TGTGCCAGCAGATCAACATGGAACACTGAAGCTTTCTTT. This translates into CASRSTWNTEAFF.

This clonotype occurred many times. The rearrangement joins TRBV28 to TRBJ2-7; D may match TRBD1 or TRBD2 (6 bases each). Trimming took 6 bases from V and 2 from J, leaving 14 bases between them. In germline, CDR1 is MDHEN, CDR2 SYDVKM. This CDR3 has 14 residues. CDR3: CASRVRGGTYEQYF. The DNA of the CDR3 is TGTGCCAGCAGAGTGCGAGGGGGGACCTACGAGCAGTACTTC.

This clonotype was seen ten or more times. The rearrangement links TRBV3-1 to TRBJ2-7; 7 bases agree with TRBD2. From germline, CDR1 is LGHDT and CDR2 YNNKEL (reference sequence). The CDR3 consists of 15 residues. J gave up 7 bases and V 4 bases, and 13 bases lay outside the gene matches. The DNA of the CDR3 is TGTGCCAGCAGCCGGGGAGGAACGGGAGGTAGTGAGCAGTACTTC. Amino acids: CASSRGGTGGSEQYF.

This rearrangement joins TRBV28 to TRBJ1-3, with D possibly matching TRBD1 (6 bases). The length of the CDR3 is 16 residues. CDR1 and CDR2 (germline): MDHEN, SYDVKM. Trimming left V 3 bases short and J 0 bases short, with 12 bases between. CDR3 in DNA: TGTGCCAGCAGTTTGGACAGATTAAACTCTGGAAACACCATATATTTT. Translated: CASSLDRLNSGNTIYF.

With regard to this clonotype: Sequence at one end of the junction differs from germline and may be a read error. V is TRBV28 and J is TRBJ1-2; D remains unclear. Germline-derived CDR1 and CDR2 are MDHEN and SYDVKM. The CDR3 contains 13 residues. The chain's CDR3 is CASSYSAALGYIF. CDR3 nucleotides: TGTGCCAGCAGTTATTCGGCGGCCCTCGGCTACATCTTC.

Here the CDR3 DNA reads TGTGCCAGTCGAACGTCGGTGAACACTGAAGCTTTCTTT. Translation gives CASRTSVNTEAFF. The rearrangement joins TRBV11-2 to TRBJ1-1, with unresolved D. Trimming removed 9 bases from V and 0 bases from J, with 11 bases in between. Germline CDR1 and CDR2: SGHAT and FQNNGV. The CDR3 spans 13 residues.